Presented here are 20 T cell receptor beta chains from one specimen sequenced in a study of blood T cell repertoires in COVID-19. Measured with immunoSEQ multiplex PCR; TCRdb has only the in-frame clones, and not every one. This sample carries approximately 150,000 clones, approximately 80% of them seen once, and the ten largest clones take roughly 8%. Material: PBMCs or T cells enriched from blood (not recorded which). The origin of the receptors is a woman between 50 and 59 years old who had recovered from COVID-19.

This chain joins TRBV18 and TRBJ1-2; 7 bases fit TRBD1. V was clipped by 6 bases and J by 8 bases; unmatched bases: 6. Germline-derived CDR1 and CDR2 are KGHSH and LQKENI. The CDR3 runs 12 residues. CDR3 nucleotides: TGTGCCAGCTCCGAGGACAGGAGCGGCTACACCTTC. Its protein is CASSEDRSGYTF.

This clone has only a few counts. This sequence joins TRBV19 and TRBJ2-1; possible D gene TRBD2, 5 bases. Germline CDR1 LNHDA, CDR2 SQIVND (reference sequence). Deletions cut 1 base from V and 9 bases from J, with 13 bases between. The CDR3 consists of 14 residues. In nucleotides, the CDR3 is TGTGCCAGTAGTATAGCGGGAAGCGAGGTTGAGCAGTTCTTC. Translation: CASSIAGSEVEQFF.

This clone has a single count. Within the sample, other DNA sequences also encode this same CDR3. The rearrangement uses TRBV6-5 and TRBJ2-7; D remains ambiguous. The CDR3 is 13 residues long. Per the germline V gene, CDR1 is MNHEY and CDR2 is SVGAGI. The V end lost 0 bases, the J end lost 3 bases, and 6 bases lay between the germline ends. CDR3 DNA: TGTGCCAGCAGTTACTCGCGAGGCTACGAGCAGTACTTC. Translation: CASSYSRGYEQYF.

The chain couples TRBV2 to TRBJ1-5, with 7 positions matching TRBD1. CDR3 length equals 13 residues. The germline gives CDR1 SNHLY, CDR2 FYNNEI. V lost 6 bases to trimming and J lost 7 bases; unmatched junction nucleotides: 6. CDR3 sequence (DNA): TGTGCCAGCAGGGAAACAGGGGCCCAGCCCCAGCATTTT. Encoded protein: CASRETGAQPQHF.

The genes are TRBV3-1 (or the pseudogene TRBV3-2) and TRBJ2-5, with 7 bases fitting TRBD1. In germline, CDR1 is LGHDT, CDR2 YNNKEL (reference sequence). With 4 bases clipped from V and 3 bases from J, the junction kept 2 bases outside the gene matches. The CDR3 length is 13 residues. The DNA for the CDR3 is TGTGCCAGCAGCCTAACAGGGGAAGAGACCCAGTACTTC. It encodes CASSLTGEETQYF.

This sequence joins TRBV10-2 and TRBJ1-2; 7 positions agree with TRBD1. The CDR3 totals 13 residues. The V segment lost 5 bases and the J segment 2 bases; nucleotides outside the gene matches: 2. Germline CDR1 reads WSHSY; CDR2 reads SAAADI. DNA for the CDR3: TGCGCCAGCAGTCTGACAGGGAACTATGGCTACACCTTC. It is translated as CASSLTGNYGYTF.

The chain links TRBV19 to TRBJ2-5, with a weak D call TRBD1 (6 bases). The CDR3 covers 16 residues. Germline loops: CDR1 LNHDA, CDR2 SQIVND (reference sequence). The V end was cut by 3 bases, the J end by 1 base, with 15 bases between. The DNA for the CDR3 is TGTGCCAGTAGTATTACAGGGAGTTTGGGCCAAGAGACCCAGTACTTC. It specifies CASSITGSLGQETQYF.

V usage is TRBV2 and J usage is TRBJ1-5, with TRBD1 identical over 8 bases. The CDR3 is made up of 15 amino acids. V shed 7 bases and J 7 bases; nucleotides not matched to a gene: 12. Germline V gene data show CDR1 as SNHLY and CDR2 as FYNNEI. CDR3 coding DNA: TGTGCCAGCAATTTACAGGGGGGGGTTGGACAGCCCCAGCATTTT. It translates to CASNLQGGVGQPQHF.

The DNA of the CDR3 is TGTGCCAGCAGCTTTCCCAGGGTTGGTACAGATACGCAGTATTTT. It is translated as CASSFPRVGTDTQYF. The chain employs TRBV7-2 and TRBJ2-3; D possibly corresponds to TRBD1 (5 bases). The CDR3 contains 15 residues. From germline, CDR1 is SGHTA and CDR2 FQGNSA. The germline V and J ends were trimmed by 3 bases and 3 bases, with 13 bases remaining between them.

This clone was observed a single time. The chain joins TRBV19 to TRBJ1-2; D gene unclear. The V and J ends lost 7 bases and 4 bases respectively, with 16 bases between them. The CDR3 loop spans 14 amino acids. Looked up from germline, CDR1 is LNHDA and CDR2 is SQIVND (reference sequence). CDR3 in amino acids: CASILKGRSYGYTF. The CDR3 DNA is TGTGCCAGTATCTTGAAAGGGAGATCCTATGGCTACACCTTC.

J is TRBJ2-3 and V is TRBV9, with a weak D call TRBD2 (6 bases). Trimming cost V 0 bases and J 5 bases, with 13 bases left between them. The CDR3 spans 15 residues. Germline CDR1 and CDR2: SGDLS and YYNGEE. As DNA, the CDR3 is TGTGCCAGCAGCGTAGGGTCGGGAGTACTAGATACGCAGTATTTT. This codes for CASSVGSGVLDTQYF.

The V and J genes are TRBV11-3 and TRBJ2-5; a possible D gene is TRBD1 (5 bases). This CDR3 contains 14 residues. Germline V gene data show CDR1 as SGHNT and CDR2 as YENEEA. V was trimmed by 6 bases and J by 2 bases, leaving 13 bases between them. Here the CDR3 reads CASRKGSDQETQYF. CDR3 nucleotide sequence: TGTGCCAGCAGAAAGGGGTCAGATCAAGAGACCCAGTACTTC.

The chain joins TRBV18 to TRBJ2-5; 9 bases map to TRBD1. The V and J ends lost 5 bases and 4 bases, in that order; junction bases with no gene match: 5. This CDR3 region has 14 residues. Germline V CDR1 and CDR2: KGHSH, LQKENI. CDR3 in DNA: TGTGCCAGCTCAACCGACAGGGGGAGAGAGACCCAGTACTTC. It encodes CASSTDRGRETQYF.

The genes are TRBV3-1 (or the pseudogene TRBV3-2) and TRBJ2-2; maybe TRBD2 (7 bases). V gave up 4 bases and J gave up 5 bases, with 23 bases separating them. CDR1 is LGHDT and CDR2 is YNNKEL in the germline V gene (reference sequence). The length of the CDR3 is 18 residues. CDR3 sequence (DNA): TGTGCCAGCAGCCCATTCCGCGGTGCGGGGGCTCTGACCGGGGAGCTGTTTTTT. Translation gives CASSPFRGAGALTGELFF.

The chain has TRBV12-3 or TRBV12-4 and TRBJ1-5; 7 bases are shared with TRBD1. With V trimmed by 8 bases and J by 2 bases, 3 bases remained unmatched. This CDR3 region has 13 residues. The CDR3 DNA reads TGTGCCAGCCAGGGGGTTGGCAATCAGCCCCAGCATTTT. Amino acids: CASQGVGNQPQHF.

The chain's CDR3 is CASSFPSAGTEAFF. In DNA, the CDR3 is TGCGCCAGCAGCTTTCCTTCTGCGGGAACTGAAGCTTTCTTT. This rearrangement joins TRBV5-1 to TRBJ1-1, with unresolved D. The CDR3 extends over 14 amino acids. Trimming removed 2 bases from V and 5 bases from J, with 13 bases in between. Germline CDR1 reads SGHRS; CDR2 reads YFSETQ.

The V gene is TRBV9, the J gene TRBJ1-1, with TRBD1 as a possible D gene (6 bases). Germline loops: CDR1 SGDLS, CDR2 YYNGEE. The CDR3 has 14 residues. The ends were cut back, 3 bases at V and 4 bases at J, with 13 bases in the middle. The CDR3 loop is CASSEGTFFTEAFF. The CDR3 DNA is TGTGCCAGCAGCGAGGGGACATTCTTCACTGAAGCTTTCTTT.

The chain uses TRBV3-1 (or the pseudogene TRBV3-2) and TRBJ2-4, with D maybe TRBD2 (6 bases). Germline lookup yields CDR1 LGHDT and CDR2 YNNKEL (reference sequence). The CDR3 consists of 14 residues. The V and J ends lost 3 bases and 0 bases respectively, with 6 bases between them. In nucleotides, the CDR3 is TGTGCCAGCAGCCATAGCGGAGCCAAAAACATTCAGTACTTC. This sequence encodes CASSHSGAKNIQYF.

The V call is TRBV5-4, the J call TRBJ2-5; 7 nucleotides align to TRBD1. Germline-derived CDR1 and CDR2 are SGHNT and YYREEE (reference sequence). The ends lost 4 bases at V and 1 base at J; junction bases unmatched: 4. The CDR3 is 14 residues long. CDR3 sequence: CASSQGQVQETQYF. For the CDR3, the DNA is TGTGCCAGCAGCCAAGGACAGGTCCAAGAGACCCAGTACTTC.

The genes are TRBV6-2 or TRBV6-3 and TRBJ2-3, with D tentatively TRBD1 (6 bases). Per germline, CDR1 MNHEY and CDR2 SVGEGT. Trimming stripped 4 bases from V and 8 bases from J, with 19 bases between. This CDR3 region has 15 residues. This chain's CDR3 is CASSLLQGAVGTQYF. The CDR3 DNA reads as TGTGCCAGCAGTTTACTACAGGGAGCGGTGGGTACGCAGTATTTT.